A single sample gave rise to the 4 T cell receptor beta chains below, sequenced in a study of T cells in Graves' hyperthyroidism and ophthalmopathy. Amplification targeted TCR beta CDR3 regions from RNA transcripts. The TCR CDR3 first-round RT-PCR relied on the HTBI primer set. TCRdb reprocessed the multiplex PCR reads via MiXCR and lists one record per CDR3 protein. Of under 200,000 distinct CDR3 sequences listed, 9.4% are singletons. Sequences were obtained from blood. These receptors were taken from a woman between 18 and 30 years old with Graves' hyperthyroidism that later progressed to Graves' ophthalmopathy.

The table lists this clonotype with a few counts. The rearrangement joins TRBV6-1 to TRBJ2-3, with 7 bases lining up with TRBD1. The V segment lost 6 bases and the J segment 6 bases; nucleotides outside the gene matches: 6. CDR3 length equals 13 residues. Germline CDR1 and CDR2: MNHNS and SASEGT. In DNA, the CDR3 is TGTGCCAGCAGGGACCCCAGGGGGGATACGCAGTATTTT. Protein sequence: CASRDPRGDTQYF.

This clonotype was observed at least ten times. V and J are TRBV12-3 or TRBV12-4 and TRBJ2-5; 8 bases are a match to TRBD2. This CDR3 is 15 amino acids long. V shed 3 bases and J 3 bases; nucleotides not matched to a gene: 6. CDR3 bases: TGTGCCAGCAGTTTGGGGCGGGGGGAAAAAGAGACCCAGTACTTC. Translating it yields CASSLGRGEKETQYF.

There are many counts of this clonotype. DNA for the CDR3: TGCAGCGTTCGACCGTCTCCCGGGGAGCTGTTTTTT. Protein: CSVRPSPGELFF. V gene TRBV29-1 combines with J gene TRBJ2-2; D is unclear. The germline V gene has CDR1 SQVTM and CDR2 ANQGSEA. Trimming pared 5 bases from V and 6 bases from J, leaving 10 bases between. CDR3 size: 12 residues.

This clonotype was counted many times. The chain links TRBV7-2 to TRBJ1-2, with 8 bases aligning to TRBD1. The V segment lost 4 bases and the J segment 5 bases; nucleotides outside the gene matches: 12. CDR3 size: 16 residues. CDR1 and CDR2 (germline): SGHTA, FQGNSA. The CDR3 nucleotides are TGTGCCAGCAGCTGGGGTTCCCGGGACAGGCCATATGGCTACACCTTC. Translation: CASSWGSRDRPYGYTF.